This TCR beta chain was sequenced in a study of blood T cell repertoires in COVID-19. The germline V and J ends were trimmed by 5 bases and 7 bases, with 12 bases remaining between them. The CDR3 runs to 13 residues. The method was immunoSEQ multiplex PCR; TCRdb's version includes in-frame clones alone and lacks a portion of them. The sample gives roughly 190,000 clones, about 85% of which show up once; 20% to 25% is in the top ten. This clone was found once. The TCR comes from a man between 60 and 75 years old with active or convalescent COVID-19. Sequencing was done on a sample of peripheral blood. The rearrangement joins TRBV12-3 or TRBV12-4 to TRBJ1-5; tentative D call: TRBD1 (6 bases). The CDR3 here is CASSLNRDQPQHF. The CDR3 bases are TGTGCCAGCAGTCTTAACAGGGACCAGCCCCAGCATTTT.